This T cell receptor (beta chain) was identified during a study of blood T cells in healthy people across ages. General study findings and limits: Diversity of TCR beta per million T cells declined in a roughly linear way with age. Strong correlation linked observed beta diversity and percent naive T cells. Fewer expanded clones and more diversity marked long-lived versus aged donors.

A J-beta primer mix and a sample-barcoded 5' primer were used in a second PCR of about 7 to 12 cycles. Every sample returned 2.5 million or more CDR3-containing paired-end reads. One entry per CDR3 protein results from TCRdb running MiXCR on the 5' RACE reads. The table lists some 880,000 distinct CDR3 sequences, about 37% of them singletons, with 10% to 15% in the top ten. V was pared by 3 bases and J by 10 bases, with 13 bases between. There are 13 residues in the CDR3. A word on this clonotype: The antigen is not known.

J is TRBJ2-1 and V is TRBV12-3 or TRBV12-4, with D tentatively TRBD1 (5 bases). This sequence was found in a man younger than 35 in good health. Material for sequencing was blood. This CDR3 reads CASSFDSSYEQFF. Written as DNA, the CDR3 is TGTGCCAGCAGTTTCGACAGCTCCTACGAGCAGTTCTTC.